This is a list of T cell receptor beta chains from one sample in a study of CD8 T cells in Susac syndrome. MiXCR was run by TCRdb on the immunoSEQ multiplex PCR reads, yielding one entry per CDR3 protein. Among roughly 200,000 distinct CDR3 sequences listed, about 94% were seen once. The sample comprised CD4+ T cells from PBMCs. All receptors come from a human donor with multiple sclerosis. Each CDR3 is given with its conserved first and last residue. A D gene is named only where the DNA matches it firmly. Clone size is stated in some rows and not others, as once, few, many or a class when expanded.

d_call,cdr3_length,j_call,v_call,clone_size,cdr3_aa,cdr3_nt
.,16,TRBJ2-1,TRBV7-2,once,CASSLFEGLTNNEQFF,TGTGCCAGCAGCTTATTCGAGGGCCTTACTAACAATGAGCAGTTCTTC
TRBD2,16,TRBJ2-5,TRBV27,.,CASSLFGTSGGETQYF,TGTGCCAGCAGTTTATTTGGGACTAGCGGGGGTGAGACCCAGTACTTC
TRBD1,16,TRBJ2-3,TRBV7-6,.,CASSSRDRGVTDTQYF,TGTGCCAGCAGCTCAAGGGACAGGGGGGTGACAGATACGCAGTATTTT
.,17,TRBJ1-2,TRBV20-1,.,CSARAVGAMSYVYGYTF,TGCAGTGCTAGAGCTGTGGGAGCTATGTCCTACGTTTATGGCTACACCTTC
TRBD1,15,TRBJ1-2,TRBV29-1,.,CSVGPDRADNYGYTF,TGCAGCGTTGGCCCCGACAGGGCTGATAACTATGGCTACACCTTC
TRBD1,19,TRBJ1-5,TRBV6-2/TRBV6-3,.,CASSPRRTGRGTQGQPQHF,TGTGCCAGCAGTCCGCGCCGGACAGGGCGTGGTACTCAAGGACAGCCCCAGCATTTT
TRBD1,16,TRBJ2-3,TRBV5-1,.,CASSLVRQGGTDTQYF,TGCGCCAGCAGCTTGGTACGACAGGGTGGTACAGATACGCAGTATTTT
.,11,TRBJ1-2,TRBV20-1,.,CSAKQGYGYTF,TGCAGTGCGAAACAGGGATATGGCTACACCTTC
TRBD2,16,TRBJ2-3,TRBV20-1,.,CSASFLAGVSTDTQYF,TGCAGTGCTAGTTTCCTAGCGGGGGTGAGCACAGATACGCAGTATTTT
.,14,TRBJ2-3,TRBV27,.,CASSLLRVTDTQYF,TGTGCCAGCAGTTTATTAAGGGTCACAGATACGCAGTATTTT
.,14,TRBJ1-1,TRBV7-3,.,CASSLVHGSTEAFF,TGTGCCAGCAGCTTAGTCCACGGGAGCACTGAAGCTTTCTTT
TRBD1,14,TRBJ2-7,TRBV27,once,CASSSPTGANEQYF,TGTGCCAGCAGTTCGCCGACAGGGGCCAACGAGCAGTACTTC
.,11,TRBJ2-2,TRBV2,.,CASINTGELFF,TGTGCCAGCATCAACACCGGGGAGCTGTTTTTT
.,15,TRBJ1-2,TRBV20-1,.,CSAREQLGANYGYTF,TGCAGTGCTAGAGAACAACTCGGAGCTAACTATGGCTACACCTTC
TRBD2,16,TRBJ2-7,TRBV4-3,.,CASSQDAQRGGSEQYF,TGCGCCAGCAGCCAAGATGCCCAGCGGGGGGGTTCCGAGCAGTACTTC
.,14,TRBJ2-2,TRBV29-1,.,CSVEARPSTGELFF,TGCAGCGTTGAAGCCAGGCCCAGCACCGGGGAGCTGTTTTTT
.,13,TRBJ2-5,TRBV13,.,CASSLRSRETQYF,TGTGCCAGCAGCTTAAGATCACGAGAGACCCAGTACTTC
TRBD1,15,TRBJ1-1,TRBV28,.,CASSWRGRGNTEAFF,TGTGCCAGCAGTTGGAGGGGGCGAGGAAACACTGAAGCTTTCTTT
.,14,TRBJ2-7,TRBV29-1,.,CSVATGPGSYEQYF,TGCAGCGTCGCCACAGGGCCCGGATCCTACGAGCAGTACTTC
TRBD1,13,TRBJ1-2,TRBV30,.,CASLRTGGRGYTF,TGTGCCAGCTTGCGGACAGGGGGCAGAGGCTACACCTTC
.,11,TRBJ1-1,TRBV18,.,CASSRQLEAFF,TGTGCCAGCTCGCGACAACTCGAAGCTTTCTTT
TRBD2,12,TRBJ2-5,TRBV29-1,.,CVFAGVGETQYF,TGCGTGTTCGCGGGGGTGGGAGAGACCCAGTACTTC